The 2 T cell receptor beta chains reported below all come from one sample, sequenced in a study of blood T cell repertoires in COVID-19. Profiled with immunoSEQ multiplex PCR; TCRdb holds only in-frame clones, not every one. Of about 280,000 clones listed, approximately 89% are singletons. Sequencing was performed on PBMCs or T cells enriched from blood (not recorded which). These receptors were taken from a woman in her sixties or seventies who had recovered from COVID-19.

The chain carries TRBV27 and TRBJ1-5; D not resolved. This CDR3 contains 12 residues. Trimming shortened V by 3 bases and J by 7 bases, and 7 bases separated the two germline ends. Per germline, CDR1 MNHEY and CDR2 SMNVEV (reference sequence). CDR3 nucleotide sequence: TGTGCCAGCAGTTTTAGCGGGCAGCCCCAGCATTTT. Translating gives CASSFSGQPQHF.

The rearrangement links TRBV4-2 to TRBJ2-2; 8 bases match TRBD2. With V trimmed by 1 base and J by 4 bases, 8 bases remained unmatched. Germline values: CDR1 LGHNA, CDR2 YNFKEQ. The CDR3 is 17 amino acids. The CDR3 is CASSQASRGGLTGELFF. CDR3 bases: TGTGCCAGCAGCCAAGCCTCCCGGGGGGGCCTCACCGGGGAGCTGTTTTTT.